The source of this T cell receptor (beta chain) is a study of cytomegalovirus exposure and HLA in healthy donors. At the level of the study: Approximately 190 million T cells yielded some 120 million unique TCR beta sequences in earlier analysis. Out of fewer than 400 genotyped donors, roughly 78% belonged to the Caucasian-associated ancestry cluster.

Turning to this clone: Its antigen is not known.

PCR employed 60 Vbeta and 13 Jbeta primers. Clones were read by immunoSEQ multiplex PCR, and TCRdb kept only the in-frame ones, dropping some. Here the sample table reports about 150,000 clones. Overall study findings and caveats: Earlier analysis found most TCR beta V segments productive about 90% or about 30% of the time. A few CMV-associated chains were confirmed in vitro to be specific for CMV antigens.

This CDR3 spans 14 amino acids. The V gene's germline CDR1 is SQVTM and CDR2 ANQGSEA. J gave up 1 base and V 6 bases, and 5 bases lay outside the gene matches. This clonotype was sampled from a man aged 25-40 years in good health and CMV-seronegative. J is TRBJ1-1 and V is TRBV29-1, with 10 bases aligning to TRBD1. The sequenced sample was PBMCs. CDR3 region: CSVTGGLSNTEAFF. CDR3 DNA sequence: TGCAGCGTGACAGGGGGCCTTTCGAACACTGAAGCTTTCTTT.